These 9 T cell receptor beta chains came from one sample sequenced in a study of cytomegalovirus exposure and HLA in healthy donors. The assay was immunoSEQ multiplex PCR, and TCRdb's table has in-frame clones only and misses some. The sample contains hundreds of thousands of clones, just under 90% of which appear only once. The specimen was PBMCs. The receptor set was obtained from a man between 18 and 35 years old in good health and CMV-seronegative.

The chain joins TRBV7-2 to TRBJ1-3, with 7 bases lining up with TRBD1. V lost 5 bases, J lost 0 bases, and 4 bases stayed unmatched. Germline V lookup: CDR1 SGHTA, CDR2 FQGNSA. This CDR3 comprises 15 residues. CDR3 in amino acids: CASSTQGNSGNTIYF. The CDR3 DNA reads TGTGCCAGCAGCACACAGGGGAACTCTGGAAACACCATATATTTT.

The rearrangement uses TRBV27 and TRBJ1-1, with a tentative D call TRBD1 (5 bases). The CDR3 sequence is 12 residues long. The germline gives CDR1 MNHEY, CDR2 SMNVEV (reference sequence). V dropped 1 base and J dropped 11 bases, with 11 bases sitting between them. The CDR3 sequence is CASSLLGGDAFF. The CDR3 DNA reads TGTGCCAGCAGTTTATTGGGGGGGGACGCTTTCTTT.

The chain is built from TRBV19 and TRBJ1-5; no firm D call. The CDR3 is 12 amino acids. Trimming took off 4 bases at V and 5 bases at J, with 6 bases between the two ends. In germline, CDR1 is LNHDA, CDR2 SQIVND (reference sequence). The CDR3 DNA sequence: TGTGCCAGTAGTACCCCGTATCAGCCCCAGCATTTT. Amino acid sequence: CASSTPYQPQHF.

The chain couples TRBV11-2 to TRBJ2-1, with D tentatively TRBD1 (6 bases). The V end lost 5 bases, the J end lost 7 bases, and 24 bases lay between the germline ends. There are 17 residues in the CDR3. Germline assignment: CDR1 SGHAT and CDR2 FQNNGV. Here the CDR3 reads CASSEIGRRGVLNEQFF. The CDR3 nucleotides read TGTGCCAGCAGCGAAATAGGCCGCAGGGGAGTCTTGAATGAGCAGTTCTTC.

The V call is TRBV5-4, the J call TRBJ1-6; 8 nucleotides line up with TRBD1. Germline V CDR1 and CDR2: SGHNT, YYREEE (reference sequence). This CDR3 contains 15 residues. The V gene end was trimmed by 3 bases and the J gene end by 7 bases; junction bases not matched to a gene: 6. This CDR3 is CASSSWTGLNSPLHF. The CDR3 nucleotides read TGTGCCAGCAGCTCCTGGACAGGGTTGAATTCACCCCTCCACTTT. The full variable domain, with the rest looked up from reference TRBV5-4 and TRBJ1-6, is ETGVTQSPTHLIKTRGQQVTLRCSSQSGHNTVSWYQQALGQGPQFIFQYYREEENGRGNFPPRFSGLQFPNYSSELNVNALELDDSALYLCASSSWTGLNSPLHFGNGTRLTVT.

The CDR3 protein is CASSQDTSGRDEQYF. Here the CDR3 DNA reads TGCGCCAGCAGCCAAGACACTAGCGGGAGAGACGAGCAGTACTTC. The rearrangement links TRBV4-3 to TRBJ2-7; 11 positions agree with TRBD2. The CDR3 runs 15 residues. The V gene end was trimmed by 0 bases and the J gene end by 5 bases; junction bases not matched to a gene: 3. Germline V CDR1 and CDR2: LGHNA, YSLEER.

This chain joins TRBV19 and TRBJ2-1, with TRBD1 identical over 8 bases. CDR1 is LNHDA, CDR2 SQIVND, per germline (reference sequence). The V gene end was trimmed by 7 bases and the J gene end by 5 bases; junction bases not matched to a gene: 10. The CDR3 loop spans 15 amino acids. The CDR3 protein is CASIPAGTGDNEQFF. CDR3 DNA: TGTGCCAGTATCCCCGCCGGGACAGGAGACAATGAGCAGTTCTTC.

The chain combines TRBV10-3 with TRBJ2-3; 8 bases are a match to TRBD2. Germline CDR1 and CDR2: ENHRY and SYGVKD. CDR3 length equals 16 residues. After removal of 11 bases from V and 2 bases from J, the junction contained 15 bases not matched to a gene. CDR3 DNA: TGTGCCGTCGACTCTGGGGTAGCGGGGACCACAGATACGCAGTATTTT. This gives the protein CAVDSGVAGTTDTQYF.

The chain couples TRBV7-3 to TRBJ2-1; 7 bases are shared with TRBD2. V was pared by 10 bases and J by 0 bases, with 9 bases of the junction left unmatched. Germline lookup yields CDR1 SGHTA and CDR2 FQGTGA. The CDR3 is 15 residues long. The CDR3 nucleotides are TGTGCCAACGGACTAGACCCAAGCTCCTACAATGAGCAGTTCTTC. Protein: CANGLDPSSYNEQFF. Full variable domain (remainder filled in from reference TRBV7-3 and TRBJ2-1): GAGVSQTPSNKVTEKGKYVELRCDPISGHTALYWYRQSLGQGPEFLIYFQGTGAADDSGLPNDRFFAVRPEGSVSTLKIQRTERGDSAVYLCANGLDPSSYNEQFFGPGTRLTVL.